This T cell receptor beta chain was sequenced in a study of blood T cell repertoires in COVID-19. Patients in Seattle were enrolled during active infection, then followed longitudinally. Per the authors' pipeline: From reference gene primer amplification, estimates of nucleated cell counts were derived. The data were produced by immunoSEQ multiplex PCR, yet TCRdb's version contains in-frame clones alone and is incomplete. V and J calls and clone size are given by that table; D and trimming were obtained from the DNA. The repertoire holds roughly 60,000 clones, with roughly 80% as singletons. J lost 1 base, V lost 5 bases, and 8 bases had no gene match. The CDR3 is 16 residues long. Germline assignment: CDR1 SGHAT and CDR2 FQNNGV.

V and J are TRBV11-2 and TRBJ1-1; 9 bases agree with TRBD1. The sequenced sample was peripheral blood. This sequence originates from a man at least 80 years old with COVID-19, enrolled during active disease. The CDR3 nucleotides read TGTGCCAGCAGCCATCCGGGACAGGGCCAGAACACTGAAGCTTTCTTT. Translated, it gives CASSHPGQGQNTEAFF.